The 7 T cell receptor beta chains in this list originate from one sample, sequenced in a study of blood T cell repertoires in COVID-19. Only in-frame clones appear in the TCRdb table, and some are missing; sequencing was by immunoSEQ multiplex PCR. The sample holds under 500,000 clones, 85% to 90% seen once. The sequenced sample consisted of PBMCs or T cells enriched from blood (not recorded which). The receptors here all came from a man aged 30-40 years who had recovered from COVID-19.

The chain employs TRBV28 and TRBJ2-5; TRBD2 is a possible D gene (6 bases). This CDR3 region has 15 residues. V dropped 6 bases and J dropped 2 bases, with 16 bases sitting between them. CDR1 and CDR2 (germline): MDHEN, SYDVKM. CDR3 nucleotide sequence: TGTGCCAGCAGGGAATCTACGGGGGTTCAAGAGACCCAGTACTTC. Its protein is CASRESTGVQETQYF.

This clone has ten or more counts. The chain links TRBV19 to TRBJ2-3; D gene unclear. V dropped 9 bases and J dropped 5 bases, with 6 bases sitting between them. The germline V gene has CDR1 LNHDA and CDR2 SQIVND (reference sequence). This CDR3 spans 10 amino acids. CDR3 nucleotide sequence: TGTGCCAGCGGGTTAGATACGCAGTATTTT. Its translation is CASGLDTQYF.

The chain uses TRBV7-9 and TRBJ2-3; 11 bases map to TRBD2. Trimming cost V 5 bases and J 2 bases; bases outside gene matches: 6. There are 16 residues in the CDR3. Germline CDR1 is SEHNR and CDR2 is FQNEAQ (reference sequence). The CDR3 spells CASSQFSGRVTDTQYF. In DNA form, the CDR3 reads TGTGCCAGCAGCCAATTTAGCGGGAGGGTCACAGATACGCAGTATTTT.

V gene TRBV7-9 combines with J gene TRBJ2-7; 12 bases map to TRBD1. The junction had 10 bases not matched to a gene; V was cut back by 4 bases and J by 6 bases. The length of the CDR3 is 16 residues. In germline, CDR1 is SEHNR, CDR2 FQNEAQ (reference sequence). CDR3 protein: CASSSHSGTGGAEQYF. CDR3 bases: TGTGCCAGCAGCTCACATTCCGGGACAGGGGGCGCCGAGCAGTACTTC.

The V call is TRBV10-3, the J call TRBJ1-1; weak D call: TRBD1 (6 bases). From germline, CDR1 is ENHRY and CDR2 SYGVKD. There are 14 residues in the CDR3. Trimming stripped 6 bases from V and 1 base from J, with 12 bases between. The chain's CDR3 is CAIRDPGQNTEAFF. DNA for the CDR3: TGTGCCATCAGGGACCCGGGACAGAACACTGAAGCTTTCTTT.

This chain connects TRBV27 to TRBJ1-2; TRBD1 might be the D (6 bases). The CDR3 sequence is 15 residues long. Germline V gives CDR1 MNHEY, CDR2 SMNVEV (reference sequence). The ends were cut back, 6 bases at V and 3 bases at J, with 17 bases in the middle. Here the CDR3 reads CASRRKAGVDYGYTF. CDR3 nucleotides: TGTGCCAGCAGACGAAAGGCAGGGGTTGACTATGGCTACACCTTC.

V usage is TRBV12-3 or TRBV12-4 and J usage is TRBJ1-1; D is uncertain. CDR3 length: 13 residues. With 3 bases removed from V and 8 bases from J, the gap between germline ends came to 13 bases. Here the CDR3 reads CASSFQQPKEAFF. CDR3 nucleotides: TGTGCCAGCAGTTTCCAACAGCCCAAAGAAGCTTTCTTT.